This T cell receptor beta chain was captured by sequencing in a study of T cell repertoires in cytomegalovirus infection (dated by TCRdb to the late 2010s). Background for the entire study: Recently identified HLA-C-restricted CMV epitopes, whose presentation resists viral immunomodulation, were targeted by peptide stimulations together with well-studied HLA-B-restricted epitopes. Because public TCR beta signatures pointed to carriage of CMV infection together with the matching HLA type, the HLA type of each donor mattered for the analysis.

The label giving this sample's treatment or condition can be read as: in vitro stimulation with specific CMV peptide epitopes to enrich CMV-specific T cells. The research as a whole found: Carriers of CMV infection plus the relevant HLA type were discriminated by the cumulative frequency of public TCR beta family members in the study cohort and in an independent roughly 340-donor cohort. The ex vivo response was dominated by HLA-C-restricted CMV-specific TCR beta clonotypes, which also provided the single most frequent clonotype in two of eight donors.

The CDR3 covers 15 residues, taking in both the cysteine and the phenylalanine. The CDR3 DNA has 45 bases and is translated from base 1. V is pared back by 6 bases and J by 0 bases, with 12 bases lying between the germline termini. The germline V gene supplies CDR1 ENHRY and CDR2 SYGVKD. A few counts support this clonotype. This clone's antigen is unknown. No much larger clone is present one base from it, and per-base qualities are unavailable. Sequencing took place on an Illumina HiSeq 1500. TCRdb ran its own pipeline on the public reads, namely fastp trimming at Q25 and MiXCR clone calling, and kept in-frame beta chains. A single entry per CDR3 protein holds the most common genes and DNA from its merged rows. The sample records some 800,000 distinct CDR3 sequences, 30% to 35% of which are singletons. About an eighth of the sample is taken by the ten largest.

This clonotype was sampled from a human donor in good health (CMV status not recorded). Some clones in this sample may be carry-over from other donors' samples. The specimen comprised cultured CD8+ T cells from PBMCs, sampled from culture after CMV antigen stimulation. The chain couples TRBV10-3 to TRBJ1-5; the D gene cannot be resolved reliably. The sequenced DNA is TGTGCCATCAGCCAGGTAGATACTAGCAATCAGCCCCAGCATTTT. Its protein product is CAISQVDTSNQPQHF.